A single sample is the source of the 9 T cell receptor beta chains below, sequenced in a study of T cell repertoires in cytomegalovirus infection. Each CDR3 protein gets one entry after TCRdb re-called the reads with MiXCR. The sample consists of about 300,000 distinct CDR3 sequences, more than 20% of them appearing once. The sample comprised PBMCs. These receptors all stem from a human donor in good health (CMV status not recorded). Some clones in this sample may be carry-over from other donors' samples.

This clonotype has more than one count but fewer than ten. The chain uses TRBV5-6 and TRBJ2-7; TRBD1 agrees at 7 bases. J was trimmed by 5 bases and V by 6 bases; bases with no gene match: 8. The CDR3 length is 13 residues. The germline CDR1 and CDR2 sequences are SGHDT and YYEEEE. CDR3 protein: CASTPTGFDEQYF. DNA of the CDR3: TGTGCCAGCACCCCGACAGGGTTCGACGAGCAGTACTTC.

The chain recombines TRBV6-1 with TRBJ2-1, with 7 bases aligning to TRBD1. CDR3 length equals 15 residues. V shed 7 bases and J 5 bases; nucleotides not matched to a gene: 11. Germline values: CDR1 MNHNS, CDR2 SASEGT. The CDR3 DNA reads as TGTGCCAGCACTCTGATGGGGACAGTTGACAATGAGCAGTTCTTC. This translates into CASTLMGTVDNEQFF.

This clonotype came up a few times. The CDR3 DNA reads as TGCGCCGCCGAGGGACCCTACAATGAGCAGTTCTTC. Its translation is CAAEGPYNEQFF. The chain carries TRBV10-2 and TRBJ2-1; D assignment may be TRBD1 or TRBD2 (5 bases each). Deletions cut 11 bases from V and 2 bases from J, with 10 bases between. This CDR3 has 12 amino acids. The germline gives CDR1 WSHSY, CDR2 SAAADI.

This clonotype has ten or more counts. CDR3 in amino acids: CASSSRTTGDLPREQYF. CDR3 nucleotide sequence: TGTGCCAGCAGTTCTCGCACCACAGGAGACCTTCCTCGAGAGCAGTACTTC. The rearrangement links TRBV6-2 or TRBV6-3 to TRBJ2-7; weak D call: TRBD1 (5 bases). V was shortened by 4 bases and J by 7 bases, with 26 bases between the two germline ends. Germline-derived CDR1 and CDR2 are MNHEY and SVGEGT. The CDR3 extends over 17 amino acids.

The chain carries TRBV4-2 and TRBJ1-5, with D unclear. The length of the CDR3 is 14 residues. V was clipped by 0 bases and J by 4 bases, with 7 bases between them. The V gene's germline CDR1 is LGHNA and CDR2 YNFKEQ. CDR3 nucleotide sequence: TGTGCCAGCAGCCAAGAGGGGTGGAATCAGCCCCAGCATTTT. It encodes CASSQEGWNQPQHF.

V and J are TRBV19 and TRBJ2-5; D is undetermined. CDR1 LNHDA and CDR2 SQIVND come from the germline V gene (reference sequence). V lost 3 bases, J lost 1 base, and 6 bases lay in between. The CDR3 runs 13 residues. CDR3 sequence reads: CASSIGIQETQYF. CDR3 nucleotide sequence: TGTGCCAGTAGTATCGGTATCCAAGAGACCCAGTACTTC.

This clonotype has a count of ten or more. The chain is built from TRBV7-2 and TRBJ2-1; no reliable D call. Trimming removed 5 bases at V and 7 bases at J, with 12 bases between. CDR1 and CDR2 from the germline V gene are SGHTA and FQGNSA. There are 13 residues in the CDR3. CDR3 protein: CASSPNPDNEQFF. As DNA, the CDR3 is TGTGCCAGCAGCCCTAATCCCGATAATGAGCAGTTCTTC.

Many counts were recorded for this clonotype. The V call is TRBV11-2, the J call TRBJ1-1; 10 bases are a match to TRBD1. With 1 base clipped from V and 1 base from J, the junction kept 0 bases outside the gene matches. The CDR3 extends over 15 amino acids. Germline CDR1 SGHAT, CDR2 FQNNGV. The DNA for the CDR3 is TGTGCCAGCAGCTTAGGGGACAGGGGGAACACTGAAGCTTTCTTT. Translated, it gives CASSLGDRGNTEAFF. The variable domain in full, completed from reference TRBV11-2 and TRBJ1-1, reads EAGVAQSPRYKIIEKRQSVAFWCNPISGHATLYWYQQILGQGPKLLIQFQNNGVVDDSQLPKDRFSAERLKGVDSTLKIQPAKLEDSAVYLCASSLGDRGNTEAFFGQGTRLTVV.

The CDR3 sequence is CASSRTTYSYNEQFF. CDR3 DNA: TGTGCCAGCAGTAGGACAACCTACTCCTACAATGAGCAGTTCTTC. This rearrangement joins TRBV28 to TRBJ2-1, with a tentative D call TRBD1 (5 bases). There are 15 residues in the CDR3. The germline V gene has CDR1 MDHEN and CDR2 SYDVKM. V was cut by 5 bases and J by 0 bases, with 11 bases left in between.